A selection of T cell receptor beta chains follows, all from one sample in a study of blood T cell repertoires in COVID-19. Using immunoSEQ multiplex PCR, the repertoire was profiled, and TCRdb retains in-frame clones only, with some absent. The sample holds 45,000 to 65,000 clones, over 70% seen once. Source material: peripheral blood. Receptors were obtained from a human donor in a cohort sampled during active COVID-19. CDR3s include the opening cysteine and the closing phenylalanine or tryptophan. Fields, in order: CDR3 protein, CDR3 DNA, CDR3 length, clone size, J gene, D gene, V gene. D genes are given only for firm matches. The size entry is marked missing in some rows and otherwise reads once, few, many or a size class.

CDR3aa: CASSWTSGNNEQFF; CDR3nt: TGCGCCAGCAGCTGGACTAGCGGGAACAATGAGCAGTTCTTC; len: 14; abundance: few; j_gene: TRBJ2-1; d_gene: TRBD2; v_gene: TRBV5-1
CDR3aa: CASSWSGGITDTQYF; CDR3nt: TGCGCCAGCAGCTGGTCTGGCGGTATCACAGATACGCAGTATTTT; len: 15; abundance: .; j_gene: TRBJ2-3; d_gene: .; v_gene: TRBV5-1
CDR3aa: CASSYSEGGGYTF; CDR3nt: TGTGCCAGCAGTTACTCGGAAGGGGGAGGCTACACCTTC; len: 13; abundance: .; j_gene: TRBJ1-2; d_gene: .; v_gene: TRBV6-5
CDR3aa: CASSLEGITGGYTF; CDR3nt: TGCGCCAGCAGCTTGGAGGGGATTACGGGCGGCTACACCTTC; len: 14; abundance: .; j_gene: TRBJ1-2; d_gene: .; v_gene: TRBV5-1
CDR3aa: CASSYWQGAKNSPLHF; CDR3nt: TGTGCCAGCAGTTACTGGCAGGGGGCAAAGAATTCACCCCTCCACTTT; len: 16; abundance: .; j_gene: TRBJ1-6; d_gene: TRBD1; v_gene: TRBV6-5
CDR3aa: CASSPRSGGTQYF; CDR3nt: TGTGCCAGCAGCCCCCGGTCAGGGGGGACCCAGTACTTC; len: 13; abundance: once; j_gene: TRBJ2-5; d_gene: TRBD1; v_gene: TRBV9
CDR3aa: CASSLLQGNEQFF; CDR3nt: TGTGCCAGCAGCCTCCTACAGGGAAATGAGCAGTTCTTC; len: 13; abundance: .; j_gene: TRBJ2-1; d_gene: .; v_gene: TRBV7-3
CDR3aa: CASSADATGTRLTDTQYF; CDR3nt: TGTGCCAGCTCAGCTGACGCTACCGGGACAAGACTTACAGATACGCAGTATTTT; len: 18; abundance: .; j_gene: TRBJ2-3; d_gene: .; v_gene: TRBV18
CDR3aa: CASSFGQANTEAFF; CDR3nt: TGTGCCAGTAGTTTTGGGCAGGCGAACACTGAAGCTTTCTTT; len: 14; abundance: .; j_gene: TRBJ1-1; d_gene: .; v_gene: TRBV19
CDR3aa: CASSWTGSSYNSPLHF; CDR3nt: TGTGCCAGCAGCTGGACGGGGTCCTCCTATAATTCACCCCTCCACTTT; len: 16; abundance: .; j_gene: TRBJ1-6; d_gene: .; v_gene: TRBV11-2
CDR3aa: CASSLDWRGGSREKLFF; CDR3nt: TGTGCCAGCAGCTTAGATTGGCGGGGAGGGTCGCGAGAAAAACTGTTTTTT; len: 17; abundance: .; j_gene: TRBJ1-4; d_gene: .; v_gene: TRBV11-2
CDR3aa: CSASGQGADQPQHF; CDR3nt: TGCAGTGCTAGTGGCCAGGGGGCGGATCAGCCCCAGCATTTT; len: 14; abundance: once; j_gene: TRBJ1-5; d_gene: TRBD1; v_gene: TRBV20-1
CDR3aa: CASSSITGGDQPQHF; CDR3nt: TGTGCCAGCAGCTCAATAACAGGGGGTGATCAGCCCCAGCATTTT; len: 15; abundance: .; j_gene: TRBJ1-5; d_gene: TRBD1; v_gene: TRBV7-2
CDR3aa: CASSPSGTGGADQPQHF; CDR3nt: TGTGCCAGCTCACCCTCAGGGACAGGGGGCGCGGATCAGCCCCAGCATTTT; len: 17; abundance: .; j_gene: TRBJ1-5; d_gene: TRBD1; v_gene: TRBV18
CDR3aa: CASSPGQGRGYTF; CDR3nt: TGTGCCAGTAGCCCCGGACAGGGACGAGGCTACACCTTC; len: 13; abundance: .; j_gene: TRBJ1-2; d_gene: TRBD1; v_gene: TRBV19
CDR3aa: CAISERGAEDTQYF; CDR3nt: TGTGCCATCAGTGAACGGGGGGCAGAAGATACGCAGTATTTT; len: 14; abundance: .; j_gene: TRBJ2-3; d_gene: .; v_gene: TRBV10-3
CDR3aa: CASSLRRGGEKLFF; CDR3nt: TGTGCCAGCAGCTTAAGAAGGGGAGGTGAAAAACTGTTTTTT; len: 14; abundance: .; j_gene: TRBJ1-4; d_gene: .; v_gene: TRBV11-2
CDR3aa: CASSLQGGREKLFF; CDR3nt: TGCGCCAGCAGCTTACAGGGGGGACGGGAAAAACTGTTTTTT; len: 14; abundance: .; j_gene: TRBJ1-4; d_gene: TRBD1; v_gene: TRBV5-1
CDR3aa: CASSPRETGELFF; CDR3nt: TGCGCCAGCAGCCCCCGGGAGACCGGGGAGCTGTTTTTT; len: 13; abundance: .; j_gene: TRBJ2-2; d_gene: .; v_gene: TRBV5-1
CDR3aa: CASSWERGQPQHF; CDR3nt: TGTGCCAGCAGTTGGGAGAGAGGGCAGCCCCAGCATTTT; len: 13; abundance: .; j_gene: TRBJ1-5; d_gene: .; v_gene: TRBV6-5
CDR3aa: CASSYAGSGNTIYF; CDR3nt: TGTGCCAGCAGTTATGCCGGCTCTGGAAACACCATATATTTT; len: 14; abundance: .; j_gene: TRBJ1-3; d_gene: .; v_gene: TRBV6-5
CDR3aa: CASTGSLMETQYF; CDR3nt: TGTGCCAGCACCGGGTCCCTCATGGAGACCCAGTACTTC; len: 13; abundance: .; j_gene: TRBJ2-5; d_gene: .; v_gene: TRBV5-5
CDR3aa: CASSRTSGGSYNEQFF; CDR3nt: TGTGCCAGCAGTCGGACTAGCGGGGGCTCCTACAATGAGCAGTTCTTC; len: 16; abundance: .; j_gene: TRBJ2-1; d_gene: TRBD2; v_gene: TRBV28
CDR3aa: CASSEQGTAYEQYF; CDR3nt: TGTGCCAGCAGTGAGCAGGGTACAGCCTACGAGCAGTACTTC; len: 14; abundance: .; j_gene: TRBJ2-7; d_gene: .; v_gene: TRBV2
CDR3aa: CASSPGTGKAQYF; CDR3nt: TGTGCCAGCAGCCCCGGGACAGGGAAGGCCCAGTACTTC; len: 13; abundance: .; j_gene: TRBJ2-5; d_gene: TRBD1; v_gene: TRBV12-3/TRBV12-4
CDR3aa: CASSPLSAGYNEKLFF; CDR3nt: TGTGCCAGCTCACCACTTTCAGCGGGTTATAATGAAAAACTGTTTTTT; len: 16; abundance: .; j_gene: TRBJ1-4; d_gene: .; v_gene: TRBV18
CDR3aa: CASSLMVTRVQETQYF; CDR3nt: TGTGCCAGCAGCTTAATGGTAACCAGGGTTCAAGAGACCCAGTACTTC; len: 16; abundance: .; j_gene: TRBJ2-5; d_gene: .; v_gene: TRBV7-9
CDR3aa: CASSAGPGALQGGNGYTF; CDR3nt: TGCGCCAGCAGCGCGGGCCCCGGCGCCCTACAGGGGGGAAATGGCTACACCTTC; len: 18; abundance: .; j_gene: TRBJ1-2; d_gene: TRBD1; v_gene: TRBV5-1
CDR3aa: CASSKGQGSGELFF; CDR3nt: TGTGCCAGCAGTAAGGGACAGGGAAGCGGGGAGCTGTTTTTT; len: 14; abundance: .; j_gene: TRBJ2-2; d_gene: TRBD1; v_gene: TRBV6-5
CDR3aa: CAWSTGSTNEKLFF; CDR3nt: TGTGCCTGGTCTACAGGCTCAACTAATGAAAAACTGTTTTTT; len: 14; abundance: once; j_gene: TRBJ1-4; d_gene: .; v_gene: TRBV30
CDR3aa: CASSLERLAGRGASYEQYF; CDR3nt: TGTGCCAGCAGCTTAGAGCGACTAGCGGGGCGGGGGGCATCCTACGAGCAGTACTTC; len: 19; abundance: once; j_gene: TRBJ2-7; d_gene: TRBD2; v_gene: TRBV7-6
CDR3aa: CASSYTRQGAYSPLHF; CDR3nt: TGTGCCAGCAGTTACACGAGACAGGGGGCTTATTCACCCCTCCACTTT; len: 16; abundance: .; j_gene: TRBJ1-6; d_gene: TRBD1; v_gene: TRBV6-5
CDR3aa: CASSSQGAGGELFF; CDR3nt: TGCGCCAGCAGCTCGCAGGGGGCGGGCGGGGAGCTGTTTTTT; len: 14; abundance: .; j_gene: TRBJ2-2; d_gene: TRBD1; v_gene: TRBV4-3
CDR3aa: CASSPNPGGGAVFSYEQYF; CDR3nt: TGCGCCAGCAGCCCTAACCCGGGGGGCGGGGCTGTATTCTCTTACGAGCAGTACTTC; len: 19; abundance: few; j_gene: TRBJ2-7; d_gene: .; v_gene: TRBV5-1
CDR3aa: CASSRGQGINEQFF; CDR3nt: TGTGCCAGCTCCCGTGGACAGGGGATCAATGAGCAGTTCTTC; len: 14; abundance: .; j_gene: TRBJ2-1; d_gene: TRBD1; v_gene: TRBV18
CDR3aa: CASRDPSGGNTEAFF; CDR3nt: TGTGCCAGCAGAGACCCAAGCGGGGGTAACACTGAAGCTTTCTTT; len: 15; abundance: .; j_gene: TRBJ1-1; d_gene: .; v_gene: TRBV6-5
CDR3aa: CASSPRQSGANVLTF; CDR3nt: TGTGCCAGCTCACCAAGACAGTCTGGGGCCAACGTCCTGACTTTC; len: 15; abundance: .; j_gene: TRBJ2-6; d_gene: .; v_gene: TRBV18
CDR3aa: CASSQGFNQPQHF; CDR3nt: TGTGCCAGCAGCCAGGGATTCAATCAGCCCCAGCATTTT; len: 13; abundance: .; j_gene: TRBJ1-5; d_gene: .; v_gene: TRBV11-2
CDR3aa: CATRKDREDTGELFF; CDR3nt: TGTGCCACCCGAAAGGACAGGGAGGACACCGGGGAGCTGTTTTTT; len: 15; abundance: .; j_gene: TRBJ2-2; d_gene: TRBD1; v_gene: TRBV15
CDR3aa: CATQYSNDQPQHF; CDR3nt: TGTGCCACCCAATATAGCAACGATCAGCCCCAGCATTTT; len: 13; abundance: .; j_gene: TRBJ1-5; d_gene: .; v_gene: TRBV2
CDR3aa: CASISGGSKDTQYF; CDR3nt: TGTGCCAGCATTAGCGGGGGTTCAAAAGATACGCAGTATTTT; len: 14; abundance: few; j_gene: TRBJ2-3; d_gene: TRBD2; v_gene: TRBV7-2
CDR3aa: CASSQGGLRETQYF; CDR3nt: TGCGCCAGCAGTCAGGGGGGTCTGCGAGAGACCCAGTACTTC; len: 14; abundance: .; j_gene: TRBJ2-5; d_gene: .; v_gene: TRBV4-1
CDR3aa: CASSLDLDRSEAFF; CDR3nt: TGCGCCAGCAGCTTAGACCTAGACAGGAGTGAAGCTTTCTTT; len: 14; abundance: .; j_gene: TRBJ1-1; d_gene: .; v_gene: TRBV5-1
CDR3aa: CASSYSGGGQGGYTF; CDR3nt: TGTGCCAGCAGTTACTCGGGAGGGGGGCAAGGGGGCTACACCTTC; len: 15; abundance: once; j_gene: TRBJ1-2; d_gene: .; v_gene: TRBV6-5
CDR3aa: CASSPPGLAGGTNTGELFF; CDR3nt: TGTGCCAGCTCACCGCCCGGACTAGCGGGAGGGACGAACACCGGGGAGCTGTTTTTT; len: 19; abundance: .; j_gene: TRBJ2-2; d_gene: TRBD2; v_gene: TRBV18
CDR3aa: CASSEIQGPDTQYF; CDR3nt: TGTGCCAGCAGTGAAATACAGGGTCCAGATACGCAGTATTTT; len: 14; abundance: .; j_gene: TRBJ2-3; d_gene: .; v_gene: TRBV6-1